Listed below are T cell receptor beta chains from one sample, sequenced in a study of beta chain features in type 1 diabetes. Sequencing used immunoSEQ multiplex PCR; TCRdb keeps in-frame clones, though not all of them. There are about 140,000 clones in the sample; about 9.1% occur only once, and 0.65% lies in the top ten. The specimen sequenced was central memory CD4+ T cells from blood. The receptors here all came from a middle-aged woman in good health. CDR3s include the opening cysteine and the closing phenylalanine or tryptophan. D genes are given only for firm matches. Expanded clones are given a class, and other clones once, few, many or no size at all.

d_gene	abundance	v_gene	j_gene	CDR3nt	CDR3aa
TRBD1	few	TRBV5-4	TRBJ1-2	TGTGCCAGCACCTATGACAGGGGGGGTGGCTACACCTTC	CASTYDRGGGYTF
NA	few	TRBV6-1	TRBJ2-3	TGTGCCAGCAGTGGAGAGGAGGGTCAGACGCAGTATTTT	CASSGEEGQTQYF
NA	NA	TRBV6-6	TRBJ2-1	TGTGCCAGCAGTTATAGCTCGGCGGGGCAGTTCTTC	CASSYSSAGQFF
NA	NA	TRBV7-2	TRBJ2-7	TGTGCCAGCAGCTTTGACGGGGTTGGCTACGAGCAGTACTTC	CASSFDGVGYEQYF
NA	NA	TRBV6-5	TRBJ1-2	TGTGCCAGCGGGGAGTCTTCCTATAACTATGGCTACACCTTC	CASGESSYNYGYTF
NA	few	TRBV10-2	TRBJ2-7	TGCGCCAGCAGTGCGGGTTACGAGCAGTACTTC	CASSAGYEQYF
NA	NA	TRBV5-5	TRBJ2-3	TGTGCCAGCAGCTCGAATCCGGGACAATTGGATACGCAGTATTTT	CASSSNPGQLDTQYF
TRBD1	many	TRBV28	TRBJ1-2	TGTGCCAGCAGCCCGGACAGGGCGTACACCTTC	CASSPDRAYTF
TRBD1	NA	TRBV6-5	TRBJ2-2	TGTGCCAGCAGGGGACAGGTTCCCGGGGAGCTGTTTTTT	CASRGQVPGELFF
TRBD1	few	TRBV6-1	TRBJ2-1	TGTGCCAGCAGTGAACCGGACAGGTTTTATGAGCAGTTCTTC	CASSEPDRFYEQFF
NA	few	TRBV2	TRBJ1-1	TGTGCCAGCAGTGACAGGATCGGAACTGAAGCTTTCTTT	CASSDRIGTEAFF
TRBD1	NA	TRBV10-3	TRBJ2-4	TGTGCCATCAGTGAGTCGCAGGGGGCGCGAAACATTCAGTACTTC	CAISESQGARNIQYF
NA	few	TRBV21-1	TRBJ2-6	TGTGCCACCACAGCGGGGGGGTTTCAGGGTGGGGCCAACGTCCTGACTTTC	CATTAGGFQGGANVLTF
NA	NA	TRBV20-1	TRBJ1-1	TGCAGTGGGACCTGGGGGACAGAAGCTTTCTTT	CSGTWGTEAFF
TRBD1	few	TRBV9	TRBJ2-2	TGTGCCAGCAGCGTAGGTTCAGGGGGCACCGGGGAGCTGTTTTTT	CASSVGSGGTGELFF
TRBD2	few	TRBV10-3	TRBJ2-3	TGTGCCATCAGCGAGACTAGCGGGGGGGCCCAAGATACGCAGTATTTT	CAISETSGGAQDTQYF
TRBD1	NA	TRBV18	TRBJ1-6	TGTGCCAGCTCACCAACAGGGGTTCGATCACCCCTCCACTTT	CASSPTGVRSPLHF
NA	NA	TRBV2	TRBJ2-2	TGTGCCGGGGCCCAGACAGGCGTTAACACCGGGGAGCTGTTTTTT	CAGAQTGVNTGELFF
NA	NA	TRBV6-1	TRBJ2-7	TGTGCCAGCAGTTCCTCGGAGGTGGAGCAGTACTTC	CASSSSEVEQYF
NA	NA	TRBV5-4	TRBJ2-7	TGTGCCAGCAGCTCCAACTACGAGCAGTACTTC	CASSSNYEQYF
TRBD1	few	TRBV27	TRBJ2-5	TGTGCCAGCAGACAGGGGTCTGGGGAGACCCAGTACTTC	CASRQGSGETQYF
NA	NA	TRBV10-2	TRBJ1-1	TGCGCCAGCAGTGACAGGGCGACAAACACTGAAGCTTTCTTT	CASSDRATNTEAFF
NA	few	TRBV6-1	TRBJ1-5	TGTGCCAGCAGTGAAAGTTGGGGCGGTGGGTCGCCCCAGCATTTT	CASSESWGGGSPQHF
TRBD2	NA	TRBV7-2	TRBJ2-4	TGTGCCAGCAGCTTCGCCGTCTCGGGACTAGCTTCGGCCAAAAACATTCAGTACTTC	CASSFAVSGLASAKNIQYF
NA	NA	TRBV2	TRBJ1-2	TGTGCCAGCGGGCCATACACTAACTATGGCTACACCTTC	CASGPYTNYGYTF
NA	NA	TRBV5-1	TRBJ2-2	TGCGCCAGCAGCTTGGTGGCAGACGGGGAGCTGTTTTTT	CASSLVADGELFF
TRBD2	NA	TRBV10-1	TRBJ2-1	TGCGCCAGCAGTGAGTCGGCTAGCGGGGGGGGGAATGAGCAGTTCTTC	CASSESASGGGNEQFF
NA	NA	TRBV5-1	TRBJ2-7	TGCGCCAGCAGCTTGGCCGTGGGGGGACCCTACGAGCAGTACTTC	CASSLAVGGPYEQYF
NA	few	TRBV5-4	TRBJ2-5	TGTGCCAGCAGCTTGGGGAGGATTGGCGAAGAGACCCAGTACTTC	CASSLGRIGEETQYF
TRBD1	few	TRBV6-1	TRBJ1-3	TGTGCCAGCAGTACCTCGACAGGGCCTGGAAACACCATATATTTT	CASSTSTGPGNTIYF
NA	NA	TRBV18	TRBJ2-1	TGTGCCAGCTCACCCATACGAGCCCTAGGCAACAATGAGCAGTTCTTC	CASSPIRALGNNEQFF
NA	many	TRBV28	TRBJ1-2	TGTGCCAGCAGTCAGGGTAGTAGGGGCTACACCTTC	CASSQGSRGYTF
TRBD1	few	TRBV7-2	TRBJ2-2	TGTGCCAGCAGCCGACAGGGGGCGTTCACCGGGGAGCTGTTTTTT	CASSRQGAFTGELFF
NA	NA	TRBV7-8	TRBJ1-2	TGTGCCAGCAGCTTAGTTGGAGAGGGCTACACCTTC	CASSLVGEGYTF
NA	NA	TRBV6-5	TRBJ1-2	TGTGCCAGCAGCTATTACTCCGGCCCCTCGACAAGCTACACCTTC	CASSYYSGPSTSYTF
NA	NA	TRBV19	TRBJ1-5	TGTGCCAGTAGTATCTACAGGGATCAGCCCCAGCATTTT	CASSIYRDQPQHF